This T cell receptor beta chain emerged from a study of OX40 agonist ivuxolimab in advanced cancers. In the case of this clone: Its target is unknown.

Study results and caveats: Average numbers of expanded clones were greater in CD8+ T cells than in CD4+.

CDR3 length: 12 amino acids. Germline V gene sequence: CDR1 LNHDA, CDR2 SQIVND (reference sequence). V was shortened by 10 bases and J by 0 bases, with 10 bases between the two germline ends. Data came from immunoSEQ multiplex PCR; TCRdb stores just in-frame clones and leaves some out. The table shows roughly 100,000 clones, with 90% to 96% occurring only once. This sequence originates from an adult with an advanced solid tumor such as melanoma, head and neck, liver or kidney cancer. The material sequenced was CD4+ or CD8+ T cells sorted from blood, taken in a trial of the OX40 agonist ivuxolimab. The chain couples TRBV19 to TRBJ2-7; TRBD1 might be the D (6 bases). CDR3 protein: CATSGASYEQYF. The DNA for the CDR3 is TGTGCCACCTCAGGGGCCTCCTACGAGCAGTACTTC.